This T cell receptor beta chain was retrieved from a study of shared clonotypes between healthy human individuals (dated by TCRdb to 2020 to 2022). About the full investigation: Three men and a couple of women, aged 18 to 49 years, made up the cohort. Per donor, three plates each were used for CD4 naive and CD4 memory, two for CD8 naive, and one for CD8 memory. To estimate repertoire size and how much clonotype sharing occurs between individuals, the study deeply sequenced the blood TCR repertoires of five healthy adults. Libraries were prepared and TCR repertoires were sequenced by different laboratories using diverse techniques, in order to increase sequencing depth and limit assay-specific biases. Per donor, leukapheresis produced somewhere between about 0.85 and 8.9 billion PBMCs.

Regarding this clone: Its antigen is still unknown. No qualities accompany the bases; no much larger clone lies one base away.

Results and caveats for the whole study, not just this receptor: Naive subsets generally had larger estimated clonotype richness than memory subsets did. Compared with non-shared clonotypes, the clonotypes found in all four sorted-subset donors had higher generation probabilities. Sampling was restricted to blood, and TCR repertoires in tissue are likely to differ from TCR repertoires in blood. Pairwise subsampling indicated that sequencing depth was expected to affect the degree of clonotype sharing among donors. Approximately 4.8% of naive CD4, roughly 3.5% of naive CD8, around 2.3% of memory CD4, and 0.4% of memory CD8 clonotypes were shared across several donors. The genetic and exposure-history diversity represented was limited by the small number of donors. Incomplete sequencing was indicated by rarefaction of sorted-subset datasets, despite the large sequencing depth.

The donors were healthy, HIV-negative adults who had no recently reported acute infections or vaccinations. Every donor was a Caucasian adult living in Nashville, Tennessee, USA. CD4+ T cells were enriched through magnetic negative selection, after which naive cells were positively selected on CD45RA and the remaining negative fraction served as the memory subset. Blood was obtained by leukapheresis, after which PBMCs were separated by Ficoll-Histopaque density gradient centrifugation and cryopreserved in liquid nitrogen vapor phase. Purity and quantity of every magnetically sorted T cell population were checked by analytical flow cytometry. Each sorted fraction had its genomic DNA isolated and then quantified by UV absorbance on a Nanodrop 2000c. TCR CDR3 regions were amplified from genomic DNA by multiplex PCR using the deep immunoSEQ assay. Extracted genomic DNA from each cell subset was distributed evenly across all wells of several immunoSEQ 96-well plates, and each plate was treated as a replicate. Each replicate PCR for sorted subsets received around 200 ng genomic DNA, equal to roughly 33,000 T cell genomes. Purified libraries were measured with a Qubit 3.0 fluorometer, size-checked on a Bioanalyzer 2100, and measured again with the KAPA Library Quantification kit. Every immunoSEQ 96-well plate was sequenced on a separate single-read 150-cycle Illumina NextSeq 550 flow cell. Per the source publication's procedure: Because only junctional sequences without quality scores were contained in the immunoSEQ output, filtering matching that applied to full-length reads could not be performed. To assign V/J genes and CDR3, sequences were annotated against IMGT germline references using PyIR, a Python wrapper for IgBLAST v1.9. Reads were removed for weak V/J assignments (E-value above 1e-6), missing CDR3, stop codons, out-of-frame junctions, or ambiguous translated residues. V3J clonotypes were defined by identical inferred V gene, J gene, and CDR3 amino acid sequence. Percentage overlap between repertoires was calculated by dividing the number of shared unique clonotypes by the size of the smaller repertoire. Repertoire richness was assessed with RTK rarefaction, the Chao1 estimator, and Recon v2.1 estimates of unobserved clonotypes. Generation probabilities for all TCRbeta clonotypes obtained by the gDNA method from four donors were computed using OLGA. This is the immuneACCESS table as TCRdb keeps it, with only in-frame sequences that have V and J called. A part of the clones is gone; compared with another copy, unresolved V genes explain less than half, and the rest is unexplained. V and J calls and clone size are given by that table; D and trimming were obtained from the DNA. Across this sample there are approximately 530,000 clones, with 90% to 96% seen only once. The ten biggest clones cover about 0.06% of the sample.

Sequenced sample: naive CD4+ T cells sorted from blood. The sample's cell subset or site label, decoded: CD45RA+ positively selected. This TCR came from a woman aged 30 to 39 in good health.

The CDR3 has the sequence CASSLMTSGYTGELFF. The DNA sequence is given as TGTGCCAGCAGCTTGATGACTAGCGGATACACCGGGGAGCTGTTTTTT. The sequence joins TRBV5-6 to TRBJ2-2; TRBD2 aligns with 9 central bases. The cysteine opens and the phenylalanine closes a CDR3 of 16 amino acids. Of the read, only the CDR3 DNA is kept; its 48 bases are in frame from base 1. Trimming accounts for 1 base at V and 3 bases at J, while the number of junction bases matched to no gene is 4. Reading the germline V gene gives CDR1 SGHDT and CDR2 YYEEEE.